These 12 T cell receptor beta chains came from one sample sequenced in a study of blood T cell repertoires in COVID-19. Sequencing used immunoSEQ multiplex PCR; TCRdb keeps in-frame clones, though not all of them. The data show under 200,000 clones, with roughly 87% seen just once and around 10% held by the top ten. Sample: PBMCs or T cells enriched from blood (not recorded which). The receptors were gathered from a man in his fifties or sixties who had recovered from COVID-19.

CDR3 region: CASGRGTLYDQPQHF. The CDR3 nucleotides are TGTGCCAGCGGTAGAGGGACACTGTATGATCAGCCCCAGCATTTT. The chain combines TRBV28 with TRBJ1-5, with TRBD1 as a possible D gene (6 bases). V was trimmed by 8 bases and J by 5 bases, leaving 19 bases between them. The CDR3 totals 15 residues. The germline V gene encodes CDR1 MDHEN and CDR2 SYDVKM.

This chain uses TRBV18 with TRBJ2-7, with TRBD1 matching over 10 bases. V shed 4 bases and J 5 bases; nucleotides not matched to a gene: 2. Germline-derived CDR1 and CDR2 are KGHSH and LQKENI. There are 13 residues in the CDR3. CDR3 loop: CASSQGQGNEQYF. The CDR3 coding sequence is TGTGCCAGCTCACAGGGACAGGGGAACGAGCAGTACTTC.

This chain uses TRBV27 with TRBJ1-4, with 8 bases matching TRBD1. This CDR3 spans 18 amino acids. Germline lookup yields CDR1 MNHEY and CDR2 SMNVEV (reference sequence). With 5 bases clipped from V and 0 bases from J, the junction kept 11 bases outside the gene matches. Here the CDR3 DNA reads TGTGCCAGCAGTCTCGGACAGGGAAAAAGAGCAACTAATGAAAAACTGTTTTTT. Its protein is CASSLGQGKRATNEKLFF. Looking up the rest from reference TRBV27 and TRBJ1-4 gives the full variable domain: EAQVTQNPRYLITVTGKKLTVTCSQNMNHEYMSWYRQDPGLGLRQIYYSMNVEVTDKGDVPEGYKVSRKEKRNFPLILESPSPNQTSLYFCASSLGQGKRATNEKLFFGSGTQLSVL.

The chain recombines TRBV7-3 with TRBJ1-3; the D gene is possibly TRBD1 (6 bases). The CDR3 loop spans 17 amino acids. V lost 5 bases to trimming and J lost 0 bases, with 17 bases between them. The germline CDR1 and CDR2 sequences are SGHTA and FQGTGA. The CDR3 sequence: CASSPNPTGASGNTIYF. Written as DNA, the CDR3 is TGTGCCAGCAGCCCGAACCCGACAGGTGCCTCTGGAAACACCATATATTTT.

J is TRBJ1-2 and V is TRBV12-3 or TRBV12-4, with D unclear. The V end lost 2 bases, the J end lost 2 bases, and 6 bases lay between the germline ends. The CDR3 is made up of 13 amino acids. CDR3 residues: CASSLMSNYGYTF. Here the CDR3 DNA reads TGTGCCAGCAGTTTAATGTCGAACTATGGCTACACCTTC.

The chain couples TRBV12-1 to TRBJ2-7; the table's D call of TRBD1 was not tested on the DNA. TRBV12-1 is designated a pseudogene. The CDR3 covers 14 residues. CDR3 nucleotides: TGTGCCAGCAGCACCTCGGGACAGAGTTACGAGCAGTACTTC. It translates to CASSTSGQSYEQYF.

CDR3 nucleotide sequence: TGCGCCAGCAGCTTGCACAATTGGGGACTAGCGACCTACAATGAGCAGTTCTTC. Residues: CASSLHNWGLATYNEQFF. The chain links TRBV5-1 to TRBJ2-1; TRBD2 agrees at 10 bases. With 1 base clipped from V and 2 bases from J, the junction kept 9 bases outside the gene matches. The CDR3 runs to 18 residues. Germline CDR1 reads SGHRS; CDR2 reads YFSETQ. The full variable domain, in which reference TRBV5-1 and TRBJ2-1 provide the parts outside the CDR3, is KAGVTQTPRYLIKTRGQQVTLSCSPISGHRSVSWYQQTPGQGLQFLFEYFSETQRNKGNFPGRFSGRQFSNSRSEMNVSTLELGDSALYLCASSLHNWGLATYNEQFFGPGTRLTVL.

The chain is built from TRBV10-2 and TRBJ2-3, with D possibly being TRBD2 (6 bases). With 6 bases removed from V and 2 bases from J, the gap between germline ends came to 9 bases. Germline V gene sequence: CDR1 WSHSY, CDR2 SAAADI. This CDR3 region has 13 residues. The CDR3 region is CASRPGLTDTQYF. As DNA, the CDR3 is TGCGCCAGCAGGCCGGGACTCACAGATACGCAGTATTTT.

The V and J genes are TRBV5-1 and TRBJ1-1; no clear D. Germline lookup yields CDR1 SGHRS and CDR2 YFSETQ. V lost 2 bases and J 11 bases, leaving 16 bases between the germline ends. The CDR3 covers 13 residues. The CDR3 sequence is CASSFGSGLDAFF. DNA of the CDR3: TGCGCCAGCAGCTTTGGAAGTGGCCTAGACGCTTTCTTT.

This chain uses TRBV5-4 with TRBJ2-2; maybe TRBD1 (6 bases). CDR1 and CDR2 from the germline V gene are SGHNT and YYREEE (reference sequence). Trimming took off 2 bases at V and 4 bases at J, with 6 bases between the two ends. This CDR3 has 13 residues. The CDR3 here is CASSLQGTGELFF. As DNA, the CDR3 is TGTGCCAGCAGCTTACAGGGCACCGGGGAGCTGTTTTTT.

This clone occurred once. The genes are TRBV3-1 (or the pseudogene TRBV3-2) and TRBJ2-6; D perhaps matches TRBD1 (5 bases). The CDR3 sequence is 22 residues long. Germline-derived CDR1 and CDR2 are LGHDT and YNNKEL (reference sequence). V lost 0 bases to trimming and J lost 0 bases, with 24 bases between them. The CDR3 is CASSQDFRQNPSFYSGANVLTF. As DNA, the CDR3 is TGTGCCAGCAGCCAAGACTTCAGACAGAATCCTTCTTTTTACTCTGGGGCCAACGTCCTGACTTTC.

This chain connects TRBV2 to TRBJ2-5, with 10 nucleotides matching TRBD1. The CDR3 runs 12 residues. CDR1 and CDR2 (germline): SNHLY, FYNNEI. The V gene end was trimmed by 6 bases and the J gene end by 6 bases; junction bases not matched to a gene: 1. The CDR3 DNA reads TGTGCCAGCAGGACAGGGGGCCAGACCCAGTACTTC. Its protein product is CASRTGGQTQYF.